This is a list of T cell receptor beta chains from one sample in a study of identical twins. MiXCR, run by TCRdb on the 5' RACE reads, gives a single entry per CDR3 protein. The table lists roughly 240,000 distinct CDR3 sequences, roughly 7.5% of them singletons, with 5% to 6% in the top ten. In addition, the sample was reused for a study of yellow fever vaccine responses in identical twins.

Sequencing was carried out using CD8+ T cells sorted from blood. The receptor set was obtained from a woman in her late teens or twenties in good health. Each CDR3 is given with its conserved first and last residue. Fields, in order: clone size, V gene, D gene, J gene, CDR3 protein, CDR3 DNA. D genes are given only for firm matches. The size of a clone is reported for some rows only, either as once, few or many, or as a class for expanded clones.

-	TRBV28	TRBD2	TRBJ2-3	CASSFAAGGPDTQYF	TGTGCCAGCAGTTTTGCGGCGGGGGGGCCTGATACGCAGTATTTT
-	TRBV27	TRBD2	TRBJ2-5	CASSPGRELEETQYF	TGTGCCAGCAGCCCAGGGCGGGAGCTGGAAGAGACCCAGTACTTC
few	TRBV20-1	-	TRBJ2-7	CSARGRHSYEQYF	TGCAGTGCTAGAGGCCGGCACTCCTACGAGCAGTACTTC
many	TRBV29-1	-	TRBJ2-7	CSVEEELGYEQYF	TGCAGCGTTGAAGAGGAACTAGGGTACGAGCAGTACTTC
few	TRBV20-1	TRBD2	TRBJ2-5	CSARDPGLAGFETQYF	TGCAGTGCTAGAGACCCCGGACTAGCGGGATTTGAGACCCAGTACTTC
few	TRBV4-1	-	TRBJ2-1	CASSPEGLGSEQFF	TGCGCCAGCAGCCCCGAGGGACTTGGGAGTGAGCAGTTCTTC
-	TRBV13	-	TRBJ2-5	CASSLGPGPSQESQYF	TGTGCCAGCAGCTTAGGTCCAGGGCCGTCTCAAGAGAGCCAGTACTTC
-	TRBV9	TRBD2	TRBJ2-3	CASSPWSSGSTDTQYF	TGTGCCAGCAGCCCATGGTCTAGCGGGAGCACAGATACGCAGTATTTT
-	TRBV24-1	-	TRBJ2-3	CATSAATSTDTQYF	TGTGCCACCAGTGCCGCGACTAGCACAGATACGCAGTATTTT
many	TRBV7-9	-	TRBJ1-6	CASSPSVPVNSPLHF	TGTGCCAGCAGCCCCTCCGTACCGGTGAATTCACCCCTCCACTTT
many	TRBV4-1	-	TRBJ2-3	CASSQDSIPSTDTQYF	TGCGCCAGCAGCCAAGATAGTATCCCCAGCACAGATACGCAGTATTTT
many	TRBV29-1	-	TRBJ2-5	CSVEWGQETQYF	TGCAGCGTTGAGTGGGGCCAAGAGACCCAGTACTTC
many	TRBV7-9	-	TRBJ2-7	CASSRRGYEQYF	TGTGCCAGCAGCAGAAGGGGTTACGAGCAGTACTTC
-	TRBV20-1	-	TRBJ2-7	CSAEATKQYF	TGCAGTGCTGAGGCTACTAAGCAGTACTTC